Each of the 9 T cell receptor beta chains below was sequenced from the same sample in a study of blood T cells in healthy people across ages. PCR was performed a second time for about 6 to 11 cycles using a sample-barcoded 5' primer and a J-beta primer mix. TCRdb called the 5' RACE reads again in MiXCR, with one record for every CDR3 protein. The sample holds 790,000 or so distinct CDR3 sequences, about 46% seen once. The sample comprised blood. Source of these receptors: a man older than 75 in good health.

The CDR3 DNA sequence: TGTGCCAGCAGCGGCAGATGGGACTATGGCTACACCTTC. Protein product: CASSGRWDYGYTF. The rearrangement links TRBV7-2 to TRBJ1-2; D call uncertain. The CDR3 consists of 13 residues. V was cut by 5 bases and J by 3 bases, with 10 bases left in between. Looked up from germline, CDR1 is SGHTA and CDR2 is FQGNSA.

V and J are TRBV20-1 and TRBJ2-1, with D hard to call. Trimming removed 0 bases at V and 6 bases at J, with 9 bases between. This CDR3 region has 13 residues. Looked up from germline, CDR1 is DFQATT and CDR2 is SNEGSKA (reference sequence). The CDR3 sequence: CSARDLEPNEQFF. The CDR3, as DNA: TGCAGTGCTAGAGATTTGGAGCCCAATGAGCAGTTCTTC.

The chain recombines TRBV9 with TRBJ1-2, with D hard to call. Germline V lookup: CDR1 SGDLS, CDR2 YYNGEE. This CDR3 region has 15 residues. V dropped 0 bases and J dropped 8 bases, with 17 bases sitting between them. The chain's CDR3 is CASSVDGLSSRGYTF. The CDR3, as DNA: TGTGCCAGCAGCGTAGATGGCCTCTCCAGTCGAGGCTACACCTTC.

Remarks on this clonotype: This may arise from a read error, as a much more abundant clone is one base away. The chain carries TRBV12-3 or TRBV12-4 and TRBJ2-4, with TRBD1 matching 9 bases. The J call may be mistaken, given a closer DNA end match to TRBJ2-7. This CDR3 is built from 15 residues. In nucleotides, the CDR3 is TGTGTCAGCAGTCCTCGGGACAGGGACGACTACGAGCAGTACTTC. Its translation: CVSSPRDRDDYEQYF.

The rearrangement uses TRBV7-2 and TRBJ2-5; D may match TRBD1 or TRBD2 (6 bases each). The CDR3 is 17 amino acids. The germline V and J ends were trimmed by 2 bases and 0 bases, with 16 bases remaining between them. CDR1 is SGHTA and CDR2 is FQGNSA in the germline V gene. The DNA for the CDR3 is TGTGCCAGCAGCTTATGGGGGGCAGGGAGAAACCAAGAGACCCAGTACTTC. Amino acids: CASSLWGAGRNQETQYF.

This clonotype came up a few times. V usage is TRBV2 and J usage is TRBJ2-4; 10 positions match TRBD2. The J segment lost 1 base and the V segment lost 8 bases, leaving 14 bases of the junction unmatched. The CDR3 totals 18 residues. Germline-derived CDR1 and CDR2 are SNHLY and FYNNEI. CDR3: CASFFSAGGAFAKNIQYF. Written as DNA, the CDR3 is TGTGCCAGCTTTTTTTCAGCGGGAGGGGCCTTTGCCAAAAACATTCAGTACTTC.

DNA for the CDR3: TGCAGTGCTAGAGGCATCGTGGACAGCGGCGAGCAGTACTTC. Translating it yields CSARGIVDSGEQYF. V is TRBV20-1 and J is TRBJ2-7; D possibly corresponds to TRBD1 (6 bases). CDR3 length equals 14 residues. The germline V gene encodes CDR1 DFQATT and CDR2 SNEGSKA (reference sequence). Trimming pared 1 base from V and 6 bases from J, leaving 16 bases between.

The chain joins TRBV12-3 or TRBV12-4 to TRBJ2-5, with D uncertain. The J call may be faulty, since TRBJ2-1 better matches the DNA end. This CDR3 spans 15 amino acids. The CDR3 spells CASSFTGEYQETQFF. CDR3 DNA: TGTGCCAGCAGTTTCACCGGCGAGTACCAAGAGACCCAGTTCTTC.

In nucleotides, the CDR3 is TGCGCCAGCAGTGAGTCCGGACTAGCGGGATACTCTAAGTACTTC. Protein product: CASSESGLAGYSKYF. The chain couples TRBV10-1 to TRBJ2-5; 12 bases are a match to TRBD2. J gave up 12 bases and V 0 bases, and 8 bases lay outside the gene matches. Germline CDR1 reads WNHNN; CDR2 reads SYGVQD (reference sequence). The CDR3 is 15 amino acids.